A selection of T cell receptor beta chains follows, all from one sample in a study of Graves' ophthalmopathy and Graves' hyperthyroidism. One entry per CDR3 protein results from TCRdb running MiXCR on the multiplex PCR reads. Of about 1.1 million distinct CDR3 sequences listed, 36% are singletons. Specimen: peripheral blood or thyroid tissue (not recorded which). These receptors all stem from an adult man with Graves' hyperthyroidism. The CDR3 runs from the conserved cysteine through the conserved F or W.

V gene	J gene	CDR3 length	CDR3 protein
TRBV29-1	TRBJ2-5	15	CSARTSGDNQETQYF
TRBV20-1	TRBJ2-5	10	CSALGETQYF
TRBV4-1	TRBJ1-5	14	CASSNLQGAQPQHF
TRBV2	TRBJ1-1	15	CASTLGLPGLTEAFF
TRBV5-1	TRBJ2-7	14	CASSLSKGTGEQYF
TRBV7-2	TRBJ1-6	15	CARSLHTGGTSPLHF
TRBV15	TRBJ1-6	13	CATGQGANSPLHF
TRBV7-9	TRBJ1-1	12	CASSFSRGEAFF
TRBV20-1	TRBJ2-7	16	CSATPAGEGRGYEQYF
TRBV6-6	TRBJ2-6	17	CASVHWRGSSGANVLTF
TRBV12-3/TRBV12-4	TRBJ1-5	17	CASSFGHGAGQFQPQHF
TRBV4-1	TRBJ1-3	16	CASSRDWGTSGNTIYF
TRBV28	TRBJ1-1	12	CASSIAGFEAFF
TRBV5-1	TRBJ2-5	14	CASSHLTGEETQYF
TRBV10-3	TRBJ1-2	12	CATRGYGGGYTF
TRBV7-6	TRBJ1-4	14	CASSLSSGFEKLFF
TRBV5-8	TRBJ2-7	15	CASSPGGRGVHEQYF
TRBV2	TRBJ1-1	9	CATREKAFF
TRBV7-2	TRBJ1-2	13	CASSLRQEGGYTF
TRBV20-1	TRBJ1-1	14	CSASLPRANTEAFF
TRBV5-1	TRBJ1-2	13	CASREGLGARYTF
TRBV29-1	TRBJ2-7	11	CSGLTRNEQYF